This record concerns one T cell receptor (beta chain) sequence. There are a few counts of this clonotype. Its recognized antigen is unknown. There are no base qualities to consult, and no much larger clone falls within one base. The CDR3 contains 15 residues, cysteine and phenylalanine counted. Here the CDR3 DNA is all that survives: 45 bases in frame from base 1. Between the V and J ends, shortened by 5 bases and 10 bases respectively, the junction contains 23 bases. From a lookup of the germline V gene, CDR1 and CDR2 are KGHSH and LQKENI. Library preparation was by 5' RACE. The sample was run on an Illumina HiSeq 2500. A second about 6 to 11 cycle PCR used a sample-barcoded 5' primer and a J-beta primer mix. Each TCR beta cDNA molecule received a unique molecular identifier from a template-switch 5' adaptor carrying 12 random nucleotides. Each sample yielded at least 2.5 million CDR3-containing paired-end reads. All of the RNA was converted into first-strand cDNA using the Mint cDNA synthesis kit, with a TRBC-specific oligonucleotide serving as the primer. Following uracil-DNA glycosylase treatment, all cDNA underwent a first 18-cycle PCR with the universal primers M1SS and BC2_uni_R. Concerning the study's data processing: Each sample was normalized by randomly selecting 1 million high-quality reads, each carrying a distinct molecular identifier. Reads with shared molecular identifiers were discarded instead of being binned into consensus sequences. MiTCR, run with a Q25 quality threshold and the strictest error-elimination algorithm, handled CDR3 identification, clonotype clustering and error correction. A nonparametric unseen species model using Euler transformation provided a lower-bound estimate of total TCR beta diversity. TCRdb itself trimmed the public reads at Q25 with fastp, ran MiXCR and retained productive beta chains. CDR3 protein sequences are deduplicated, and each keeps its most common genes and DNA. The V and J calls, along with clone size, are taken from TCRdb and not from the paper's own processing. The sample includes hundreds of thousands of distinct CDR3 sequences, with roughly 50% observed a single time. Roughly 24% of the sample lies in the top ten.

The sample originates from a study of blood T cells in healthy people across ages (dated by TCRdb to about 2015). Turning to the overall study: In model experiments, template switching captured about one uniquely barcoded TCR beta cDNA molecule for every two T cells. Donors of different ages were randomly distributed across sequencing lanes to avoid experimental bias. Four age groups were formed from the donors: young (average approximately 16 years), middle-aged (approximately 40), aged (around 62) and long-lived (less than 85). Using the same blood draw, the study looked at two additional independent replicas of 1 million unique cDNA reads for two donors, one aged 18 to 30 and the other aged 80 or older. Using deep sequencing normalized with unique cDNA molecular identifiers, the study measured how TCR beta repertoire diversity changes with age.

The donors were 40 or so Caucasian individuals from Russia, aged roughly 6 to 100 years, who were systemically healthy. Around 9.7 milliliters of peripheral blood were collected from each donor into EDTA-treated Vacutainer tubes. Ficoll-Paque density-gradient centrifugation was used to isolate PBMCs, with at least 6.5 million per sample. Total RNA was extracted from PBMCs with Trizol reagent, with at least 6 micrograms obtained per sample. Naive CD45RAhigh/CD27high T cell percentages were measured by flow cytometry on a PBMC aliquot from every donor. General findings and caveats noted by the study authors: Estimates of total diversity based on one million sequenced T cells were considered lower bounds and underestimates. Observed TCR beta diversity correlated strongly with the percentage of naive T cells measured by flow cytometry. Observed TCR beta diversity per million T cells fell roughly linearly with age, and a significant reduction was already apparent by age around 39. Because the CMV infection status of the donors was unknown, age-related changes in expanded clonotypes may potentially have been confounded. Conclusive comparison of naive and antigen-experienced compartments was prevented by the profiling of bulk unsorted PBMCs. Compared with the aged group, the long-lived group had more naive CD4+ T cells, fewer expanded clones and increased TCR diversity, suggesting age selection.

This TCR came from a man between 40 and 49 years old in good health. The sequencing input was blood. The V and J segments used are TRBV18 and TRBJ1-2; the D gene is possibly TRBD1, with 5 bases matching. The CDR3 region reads CASSEGIRLPATYTF. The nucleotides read TGTGCCAGCTCAGAGGGGATTCGGCTACCGGCTACCTACACCTTC.